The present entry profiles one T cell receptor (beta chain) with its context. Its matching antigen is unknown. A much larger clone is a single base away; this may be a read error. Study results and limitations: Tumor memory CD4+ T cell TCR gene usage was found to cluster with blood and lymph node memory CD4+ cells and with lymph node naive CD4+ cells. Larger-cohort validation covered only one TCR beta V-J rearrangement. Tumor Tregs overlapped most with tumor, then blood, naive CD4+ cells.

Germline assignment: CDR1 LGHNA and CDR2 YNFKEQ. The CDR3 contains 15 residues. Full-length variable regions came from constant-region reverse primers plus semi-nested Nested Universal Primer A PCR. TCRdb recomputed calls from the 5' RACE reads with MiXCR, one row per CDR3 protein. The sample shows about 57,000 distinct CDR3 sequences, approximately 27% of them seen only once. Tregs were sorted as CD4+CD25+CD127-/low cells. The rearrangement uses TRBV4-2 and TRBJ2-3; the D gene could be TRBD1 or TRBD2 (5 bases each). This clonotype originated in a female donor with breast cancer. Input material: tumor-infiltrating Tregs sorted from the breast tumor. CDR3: CASGQEGSGTDTQYF. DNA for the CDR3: TGTGCCAGCGGCCAAGAGGGGAGCGGCACAGATACGCAGTATTTT.